This TCR beta chain comes out of a study of T cell repertoires in cytomegalovirus infection. On this clonotype itself: Its target is unknown.

TCRdb re-analysed the reads in MiXCR, keeping a single row per CDR3 protein. The table records some 920,000 distinct CDR3 sequences, approximately 31% of them present only once. This sample comprised cultured CD8+ T cells from PBMCs, obtained from culture after CMV antigen stimulation. The clonotype originates from a human donor in good health (CMV status not recorded). Some clones in this sample may be carry-over from other donors' samples.

CDR3 loop: CASSINEAFF. The CDR3 coding sequence is TGTGCCAGCAGTATCAATGAAGCTTTCTTT. The chain is built from TRBV12-3 or TRBV12-4 and TRBJ1-1; D not certain. The CDR3 has 10 amino acids. V dropped 5 bases and J dropped 7 bases, with 5 bases sitting between them.